One sample yielded the 5 T cell receptor beta chains listed below, sequenced in a study of T cells in women clearing cervical HPV infection (dated by TCRdb to 2016 to 2018). The library was obtained by the immunoSEQ multiplex PCR assay. TCRdb took over this immuneACCESS table, retaining in-frame rearrangements with V and J assigned. Such tables are incomplete; in checked studies, under half of the missing clones stem from an unresolved V gene, and the remainder is unexplained. The sample table holds under 35,000 clones. The ten top clones hold 1.5% to 2% of the sample. The sequenced sample was blood buffy coat. The receptors were gathered from a woman aged 18 to 75 with a cervical HPV16 infection that either progressed to CIN3+ or cleared (not recorded which).

Details on this clone: The read finishes 3 residues shy of the CDR3 end, and the germline J gene is used to complete it. J is TRBJ2-1 and V is TRBV5-6; D may be TRBD1 (6 bases). This CDR3 is 13 amino acids long. Per the germline V gene, CDR1 is SGHDT and CDR2 is YYEEEE. V lost 4 bases and J lost 8, with 13 bases in between. CDR3 residues: CASSLGSGDEQFF. The part of the CDR3 DNA that was read is TGTGCCAGCAGCCTGGGTTCAGGGGATGAG.

As to this clone: Read data end 3 residues before the CDR3 end; the end is taken from the germline J gene. The chain employs TRBV20-1 and TRBJ2-1; D is undetermined. The germline gives CDR1 DFQATT, CDR2 SNEGSKA (reference sequence). CDR3 length: 16 residues. The V gene lost 4 bases and the J gene lost 6 bases, with 22 bases spanning the gap. The covered CDR3 bases are TGCAGTGCTAACCTCCCAAAGGCTTCGAGTCTCAATGAG. It codes for CSANLPKASSLNE. In full, the CDR3 reads CSANLPKASSLNEQFF.

Note on this clone: The read comes to an end 3 residues before the CDR3 does, leaving the germline J gene to fill in the end. The chain employs TRBV18 and TRBJ1-4, with 10 nucleotides matching TRBD1. V was pared by 3 bases and J by 7 bases, with 11 bases of the junction left unmatched. This CDR3 has 17 amino acids. The germline CDR1 and CDR2 sequences are KGHSH and LQKENI. The CDR3 region is CASSPNGQGVAGEKLFF. The CDR3 DNA, read in part, is TGTGCCAGCTCACCCAATGGACAGGGGGTAGCAGGTGAAAAA.

CDR3 region: CASSLVRQGTYEQYF. The DNA read from the CDR3 is TGTGCCAGCAGTTTAGTTCGACAGGGAACCTACGAG. V usage is TRBV28 and J usage is TRBJ2-7; 7 positions match TRBD1. From the germline J gene comes the end of the CDR3, since the read stops 3 residues before it. This CDR3 comprises 15 residues. Germline CDR1 is MDHEN and CDR2 is SYDVKM. The ends lost 2 bases at V and 2 bases at J; junction bases unmatched: 6.

Note on this clone: The sequenced fragment ends 3 residues before the CDR3 boundary, so the rest is inferred from the germline J gene. The chain couples TRBV2 to TRBJ2-7, with TRBD1 identical over 7 bases. There are 14 residues in the CDR3. Germline CDR1 and CDR2: SNHLY and FYNNEI. Trimming took 6 bases from V and 0 from J; bases not matched to a gene: 5. The CDR3 spells CASRRTGASYEQYF. Incomplete CDR3 DNA: TGTGCCAGCAGAAGGACAGGCGCCTCCTACGAG. The variable domain in full, completed from reference TRBV2 and TRBJ2-7, reads EPEVTQTPSHQVTQMGQEVILRCVPISNHLYFYWYRQILGQKVEFLVSFYNNEISEKSEIFDDQFSVERPDGSNFTLKIRSTKLEDSAMYFCASRRTGASYEQYFGPGTRLTVT.